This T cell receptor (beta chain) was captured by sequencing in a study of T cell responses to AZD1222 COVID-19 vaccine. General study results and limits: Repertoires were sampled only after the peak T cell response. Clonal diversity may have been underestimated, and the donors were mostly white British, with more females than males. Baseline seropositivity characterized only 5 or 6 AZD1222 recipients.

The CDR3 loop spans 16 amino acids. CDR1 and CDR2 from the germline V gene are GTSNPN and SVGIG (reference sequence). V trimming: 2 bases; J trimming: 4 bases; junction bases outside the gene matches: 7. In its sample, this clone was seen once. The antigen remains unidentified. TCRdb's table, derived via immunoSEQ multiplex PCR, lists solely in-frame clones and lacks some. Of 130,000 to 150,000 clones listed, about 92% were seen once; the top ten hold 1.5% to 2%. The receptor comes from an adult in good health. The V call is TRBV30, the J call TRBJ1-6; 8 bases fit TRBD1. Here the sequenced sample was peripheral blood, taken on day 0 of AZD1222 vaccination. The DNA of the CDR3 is TGTGCCTGGAGTCCAGAGACAGGGGCATATAATTCACCCCTCCACTTT. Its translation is CAWSPETGAYNSPLHF.